Here is one TCR beta chain with its context. Its antigen remains unknown. This entry belongs to a study of cytomegalovirus exposure and HLA in healthy donors. Study-wide results and limits: In a later analysis, TCR beta V- and J-gene trimming was associated with a missense DCLRE1C variant. An analysis was carried out at a later point. It showed that HLA-associated TCR beta chains were more clonally expanded than equally common non-associated chains. In a later analysis, around 18,000 TCR beta sequences were associated with HLA alleles at 0.05 false discovery rate.

The CDR3 has 16 amino acids. Germline V gene lookup returns CDR1 SGDLS and CDR2 YYNGEE. V gave up 4 bases and J gave up 3 bases; unmatched junction bases: 10. Vbeta (60) and Jbeta (13) primers were used in the PCR. The table came from immunoSEQ multiplex PCR; TCRdb's copy has only in-frame clones and leaves some out. The repertoire holds about 150,000 clones, with 75% to 85% as singletons. The gene calls are TRBV9 and TRBJ2-7; 10 bases are shared with TRBD1. The TCR was taken from a woman aged 45-59 years in good health and CMV-seropositive. The sample taken for sequencing was PBMCs. The CDR3 reads CASSPSRTGGIYEQYF. Written as DNA, the CDR3 is TGTGCCAGCAGCCCTAGCCGGACAGGGGGGATCTACGAGCAGTACTTC.